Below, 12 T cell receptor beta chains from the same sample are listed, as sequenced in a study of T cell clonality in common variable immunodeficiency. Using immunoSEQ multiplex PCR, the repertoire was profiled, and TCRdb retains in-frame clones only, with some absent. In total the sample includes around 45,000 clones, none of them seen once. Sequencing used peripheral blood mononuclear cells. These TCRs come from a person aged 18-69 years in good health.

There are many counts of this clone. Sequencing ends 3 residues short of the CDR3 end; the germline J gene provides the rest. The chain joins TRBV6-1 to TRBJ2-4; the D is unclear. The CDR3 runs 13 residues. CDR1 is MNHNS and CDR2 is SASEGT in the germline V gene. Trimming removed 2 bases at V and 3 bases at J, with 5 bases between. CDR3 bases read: TGTGCCAGCAGTGAATCTCTCAAAAACATT. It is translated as CASSESLKNI. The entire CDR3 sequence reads CASSESLKNIQYF.

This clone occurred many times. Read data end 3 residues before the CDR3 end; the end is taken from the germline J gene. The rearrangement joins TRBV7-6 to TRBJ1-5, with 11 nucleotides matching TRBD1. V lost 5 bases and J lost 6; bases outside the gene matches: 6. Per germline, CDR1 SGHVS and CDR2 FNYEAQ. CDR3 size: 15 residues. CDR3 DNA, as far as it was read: TGTGCCAGCAGCCCTGGGACAGGGGGGGCTCAGCCC. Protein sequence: CASSPGTGGAQP. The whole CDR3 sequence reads CASSPGTGGAQPQHF.

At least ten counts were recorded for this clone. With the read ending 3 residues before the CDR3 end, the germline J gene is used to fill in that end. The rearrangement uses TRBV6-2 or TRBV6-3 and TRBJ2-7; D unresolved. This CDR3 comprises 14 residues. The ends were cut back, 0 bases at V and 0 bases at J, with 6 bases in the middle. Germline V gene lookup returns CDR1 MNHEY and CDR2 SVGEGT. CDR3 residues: CASSYSWASYEQYF. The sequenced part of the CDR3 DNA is TGTGCCAGCAGTTACTCGTGGGCCTCCTACGAG.

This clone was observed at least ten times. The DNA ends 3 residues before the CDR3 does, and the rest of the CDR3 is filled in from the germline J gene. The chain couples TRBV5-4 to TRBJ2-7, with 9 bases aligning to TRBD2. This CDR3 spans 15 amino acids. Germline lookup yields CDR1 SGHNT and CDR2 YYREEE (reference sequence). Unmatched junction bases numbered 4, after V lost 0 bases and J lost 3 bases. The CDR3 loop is CASSLGGTSLYEQYF. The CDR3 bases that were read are TGTGCCAGCAGCTTGGGGGGGACTAGCCTCTACGAG.

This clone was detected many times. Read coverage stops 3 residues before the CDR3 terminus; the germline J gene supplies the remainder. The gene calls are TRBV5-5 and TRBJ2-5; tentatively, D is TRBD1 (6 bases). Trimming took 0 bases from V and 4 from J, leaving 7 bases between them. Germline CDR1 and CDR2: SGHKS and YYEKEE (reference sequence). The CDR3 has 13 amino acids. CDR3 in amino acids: CASSLGQVETQYF. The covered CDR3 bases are TGTGCCAGCAGCTTGGGACAGGTAGAGACC.

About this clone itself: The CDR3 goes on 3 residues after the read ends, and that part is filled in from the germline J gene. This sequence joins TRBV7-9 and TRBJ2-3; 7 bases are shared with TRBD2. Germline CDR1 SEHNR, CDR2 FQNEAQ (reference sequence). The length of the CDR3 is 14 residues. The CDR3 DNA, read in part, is TGTGCCAGCAGCCGCAGCGGGGACCGGGAGACG. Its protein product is CASSRSGDRET. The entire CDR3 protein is CASSRSGDRETQYF.

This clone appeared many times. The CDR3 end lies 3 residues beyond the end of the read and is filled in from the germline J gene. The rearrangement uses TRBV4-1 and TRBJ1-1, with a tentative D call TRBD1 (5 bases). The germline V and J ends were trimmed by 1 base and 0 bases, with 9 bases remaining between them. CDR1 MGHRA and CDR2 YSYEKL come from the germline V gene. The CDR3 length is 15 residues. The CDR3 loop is CASSQGRQLNTEAFF. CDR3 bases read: TGCGCCAGCAGCCAAGGAAGACAGTTGAACACTGAA.

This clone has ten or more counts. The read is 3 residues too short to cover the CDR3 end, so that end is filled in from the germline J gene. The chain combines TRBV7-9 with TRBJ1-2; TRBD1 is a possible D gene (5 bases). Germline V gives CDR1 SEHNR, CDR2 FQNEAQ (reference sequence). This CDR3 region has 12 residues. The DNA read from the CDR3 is TGTGCCAGCAGCTTAGCCAGGGAAGGC. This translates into CASSLAREG. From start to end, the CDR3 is CASSLAREGYTF.

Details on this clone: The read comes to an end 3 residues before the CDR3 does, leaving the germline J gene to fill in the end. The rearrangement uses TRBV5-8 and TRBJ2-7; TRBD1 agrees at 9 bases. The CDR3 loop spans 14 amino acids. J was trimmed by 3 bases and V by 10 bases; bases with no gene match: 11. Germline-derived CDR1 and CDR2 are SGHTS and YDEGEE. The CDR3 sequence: CAAHPGQGLYEQYF. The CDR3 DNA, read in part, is TGTGCCGCCCACCCGGGACAGGGTCTCTACGAG.

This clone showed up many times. CDR3 loop: CASSPRRGGGGYTF. Partial CDR3 DNA: TGTGCCAGCAGCCCCCGTCGGGGGGGTGGAGGC. The chain joins TRBV7-7 to TRBJ1-2, with a weak D call TRBD1 (5 bases). The CDR3 extends 3 residues past the end of the read, so its final part is completed from the germline J gene. The CDR3 has 14 residues. Germline CDR1 SSHAT, CDR2 FNYEAQ (reference sequence).

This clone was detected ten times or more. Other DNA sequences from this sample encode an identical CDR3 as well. The CDR3 bases that were read are TGTGCCAGCAGGCGAGAATCGGGACAGGGTCGTTATGGC. Protein product: CASRRESGQGRYG. The entire CDR3 protein reads CASRRESGQGRYGYTF. The V call is TRBV5-4, the J call TRBJ1-2, with 9 bases matching TRBD1. The read comes to an end 3 residues before the CDR3 does, leaving the germline J gene to fill in the end. The CDR3 spans 16 residues. V shed 5 bases, J shed 5 bases, and the junction held 13 bases outside the gene matches. The germline V gene encodes CDR1 SGHNT and CDR2 YYREEE (reference sequence).

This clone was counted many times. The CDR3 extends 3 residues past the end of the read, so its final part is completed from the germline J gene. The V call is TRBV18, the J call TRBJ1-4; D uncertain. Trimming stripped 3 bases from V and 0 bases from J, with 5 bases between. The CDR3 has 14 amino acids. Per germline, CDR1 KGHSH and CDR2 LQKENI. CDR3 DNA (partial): TGTGCCAGCTCACCCTACGCAACTAATGAAAAA. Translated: CASSPYATNEK. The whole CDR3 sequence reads CASSPYATNEKLFF. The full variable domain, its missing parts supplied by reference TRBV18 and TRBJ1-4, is NAGVMQNPRHLVRRRGQEARLRCSPMKGHSHVYWYRQLPEEGLKFMVYLQKENIIDESGMPKERFSAEFPKEGPSILRIQQVVRGDSAAYFCASSPYATNEKLFFGSGTQLSVL.